This T cell receptor beta chain originates from a study of human T cells and chemical hapten exposure. Stated time point: pre-sensitization, week 0. Treatment here: therapeutic diphenylcyclopropenone sensitization with weekly scalp DPC. Germline V gene sequence: CDR1 WSHSY, CDR2 SAAADI. The CDR3 has 14 residues. V was trimmed by 4 bases and J by 6 bases, leaving 10 bases between them. Original handling: There were a median of approximately 100,000 TCRs per sample, with a range from about 23,224 to 690,600. TCRdb reanalysed the RACE reads using MiXCR and keeps one entry per CDR3 protein. TCRdb, rather than the study authors, made the V and J calls. The sample contains approximately 100,000 distinct CDR3 sequences, roughly 12% of which appear only once. There are a few counts of this clonotype.

The rearrangement joins TRBV10-2 to TRBJ1-6, with D uncertain. The clonotype originates from a woman aged 45-59 years with alopecia areata. Some clones in this sample may be carry-over from other donors' samples. This specimen was whole blood, taken in connection with sensitization to the hapten diphenylcyclopropenone (DPC). DNA for the CDR3: TGCGCCAGCAGTGGCACCTATTTTAATTCACCCCTCCACTTT. Translation: CASSGTYFNSPLHF.